These 3 T cell receptor beta chains were all obtained from the same sample, sequenced in a study of beta chain features in type 1 diabetes. Antigens for these TCRs are unknown. Study-wide results and caveats: Patients with Type 1 diabetes showed moderately but significantly shorter TCRB CDR3s in all four CD4+ subsets.

The study reverse transcribed the entire isolated RNA, so it sequenced expressed TCRB transcripts. TCRdb's table, derived via immunoSEQ multiplex PCR, lists solely in-frame clones and lacks some. The repertoire consists of a few hundred thousand clones, with approximately 16% occurring once and the leading ten covering 0.065% to 0.095%. Sequencing used naive CD4+ T cells from blood. All receptors derive from a man aged 30 to 39 with type 1 diabetes.

This clone was observed a handful of times. This chain joins TRBV15 and TRBJ2-1; 8 bases align to TRBD1. The CDR3 contains 15 residues. In germline, CDR1 is LNHNV, CDR2 YYDKDF (reference sequence). Trimming cost V 1 base and J 8 bases; bases outside gene matches: 7. As DNA, the CDR3 is TGTGCCACCAGCAGAGCCTCGACAGGGGTCGATGAGCAGTTCTTC. It yields the protein CATSRASTGVDEQFF.

The chain uses TRBV5-4 and TRBJ2-3; TRBD2 aligns across 11 bases. The CDR3 contains 16 residues. Losses at the gene ends were 1 base for V and 3 bases for J; bases not matched to a gene: 4. CDR1 SGHNT and CDR2 YYREEE come from the germline V gene (reference sequence). The CDR3 sequence: CASSLIAGGPTDTQYF. CDR3 nucleotide sequence: TGTGCCAGCAGCTTGATAGCGGGAGGGCCAACAGATACGCAGTATTTT.

The gene calls are TRBV5-1 and TRBJ2-3; no clear D gene. CDR1 and CDR2 from the germline V gene are SGHRS and YFSETQ. CDR3 length: 12 amino acids. V lost 0 bases and J 4 bases, leaving 3 bases between the germline ends. CDR3 residues: CASSLAPDTQYF. For the CDR3, the DNA is TGCGCCAGCAGCTTGGCCCCAGATACGCAGTATTTT.